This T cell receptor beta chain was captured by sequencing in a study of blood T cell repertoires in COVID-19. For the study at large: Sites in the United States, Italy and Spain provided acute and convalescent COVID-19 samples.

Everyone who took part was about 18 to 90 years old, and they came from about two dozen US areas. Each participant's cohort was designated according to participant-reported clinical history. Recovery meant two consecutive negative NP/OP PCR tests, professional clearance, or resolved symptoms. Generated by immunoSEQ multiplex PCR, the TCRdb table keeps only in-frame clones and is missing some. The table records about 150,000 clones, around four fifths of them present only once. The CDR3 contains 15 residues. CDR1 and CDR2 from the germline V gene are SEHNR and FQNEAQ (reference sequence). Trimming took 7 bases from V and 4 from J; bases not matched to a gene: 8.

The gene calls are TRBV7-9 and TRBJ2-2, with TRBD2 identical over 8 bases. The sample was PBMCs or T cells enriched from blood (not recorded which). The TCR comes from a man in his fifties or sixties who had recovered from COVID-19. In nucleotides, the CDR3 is TGTGCCAGCACAGCCGGGGGGGCCGTCACCGGGGAGCTGTTTTTT. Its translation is CASTAGGAVTGELFF.